This T cell receptor beta chain stems from a study of shared clonotypes between healthy human individuals. Study findings and constraints: Only blood was sampled, and tissue TCR repertoires likely differ from blood ones. The four-donor shared clonotypes exceeded non-shared clonotypes in generation probability, with non-shared ones scoring lower.

The assay was immunoSEQ multiplex PCR, and TCRdb's table has in-frame clones only and misses some. The repertoire holds approximately 500,000 clones, with almost 97% as singletons. With regard to this clone: Its antigen is still unknown. Other DNA sequences in this sample translate to the same CDR3.

Losses at the gene ends were 4 bases for V and 4 bases for J; bases not matched to a gene: 3. This CDR3 contains 13 residues. Germline-derived CDR1 and CDR2 are MDHEN and SYDVKM. Sequencing was done on a sample of naive CD4+ T cells sorted from blood. Subset given: CD45RA+ positively selected. This chain joins TRBV28 and TRBJ1-2; 7 nucleotides agree with TRBD1. This TCR came from a woman aged 25-40 years in good health. This chain's CDR3 is CASSSGQLYGYTF. The CDR3 DNA reads as TGTGCCAGCAGTTCGGGACAGCTCTATGGCTACACCTTC.